This entry lists 15 T cell receptor beta chains sequenced from one sample in a study of T cells after yellow fever vaccination. TCRdb reprocessed the 5' RACE reads with MiXCR, giving one entry per CDR3 protein. Here the sample spans approximately 69,000 distinct CDR3 sequences, 4.5% to 7.5% being singletons. This material consisted of CD4+ T cells sorted from PBMCs, taken less than 16 days after the first yellow fever vaccination. The source of these receptors is a young man who received the YFV17D yellow fever vaccine.

The sample holds many counts of this clonotype. The V and J genes are TRBV12-3 or TRBV12-4 and TRBJ1-1; 7 nucleotides align to TRBD1. This CDR3 spans 14 amino acids. Trimming removed 4 bases from V and 7 bases from J; junction bases left unmatched: 9. The CDR3 spells CASSSYTGADEAFF. CDR3 in DNA: TGTGCCAGCAGTTCTTATACAGGGGCTGATGAAGCTTTCTTT.

This clonotype was observed many times. The chain is built from TRBV7-2 and TRBJ2-2; D might be TRBD1 (6 bases). The CDR3 totals 17 residues. Germline V gene lookup returns CDR1 SGHTA and CDR2 FQGNSA. V was trimmed by 5 bases and J by 5 bases, leaving 21 bases between them. CDR3 bases: TGTGCCAGCAGCACCACTACTCTCAGGGGAAAGACCGGGGAGCTGTTTTTT. The encoded protein is CASSTTTLRGKTGELFF.

This sequence joins TRBV12-3 or TRBV12-4 and TRBJ2-2; 11 bases agree with TRBD2. Trimming removed 7 bases from V and 1 base from J; junction bases left unmatched: 14. CDR3 length: 19 residues. The CDR3 nucleotides read TGTGCCAGCACCAAAACTAGCGGGGGCCCCATCGGGAACACCGGGGAGCTGTTTTTT. Residues: CASTKTSGGPIGNTGELFF.

This clonotype was observed many times. The chain links TRBV7-2 to TRBJ2-5, with D possibly matching TRBD2 (6 bases). CDR1 and CDR2 (germline): SGHTA, FQGNSA. This CDR3 is built from 14 residues. The ends were cut back, 5 bases at V and 5 bases at J, with 15 bases in the middle. CDR3 amino acids: CASSGGYGGETQYF. The DNA of the CDR3 is TGTGCCAGCAGCGGGGGGTACGGAGGGGAGACCCAGTACTTC.

This clonotype was detected ten times or more. The V call is TRBV5-1, the J call TRBJ2-2; D remains unclear. The V gene's germline CDR1 is SGHRS and CDR2 YFSETQ. The ends were cut back, 4 bases at V and 5 bases at J, with 9 bases in the middle. The length of the CDR3 is 13 residues. The CDR3 nucleotides read TGCGCCAGCAGCCCCGCAGCTACCGGGGAGCTGTTTTTT. The encoded protein is CASSPAATGELFF.

This clonotype was counted at least ten times. The J gene is TRBJ2-1, the V gene TRBV5-1; D perhaps matches TRBD2 (7 bases). V lost 0 bases, J lost 9 bases, and 19 bases lay in between. Germline CDR1 is SGHRS and CDR2 is YFSETQ. The CDR3 sequence is 16 residues long. CDR3 sequence: CASSLALRGARAEQFF. For the CDR3, the DNA is TGCGCCAGCAGCTTGGCCCTCCGGGGGGCGAGGGCTGAGCAGTTCTTC.

Many counts were recorded for this clonotype. The rearrangement joins TRBV15 to TRBJ2-3; 12 bases are a match to TRBD2. Trimming removed 1 base from V and 5 bases from J; junction bases left unmatched: 1. Germline V gene sequence: CDR1 LNHNV, CDR2 YYDKDF (reference sequence). CDR3 length: 15 amino acids. The CDR3 here is CATSRVLAGGDTQYF. DNA for the CDR3: TGTGCCACCAGCAGAGTACTAGCGGGGGGAGATACGCAGTATTTT.

This clonotype was counted only a few times. The chain combines TRBV5-4 with TRBJ1-2; D uncertain. This CDR3 region has 12 residues. Trimming pared 6 bases from V and 8 bases from J, leaving 14 bases between. Germline CDR1 and CDR2: SGHNT and YYREEE (reference sequence). DNA of the CDR3: TGTGCCAGCAATCCCATTAGTGGGGGCTACACCTTC. This encodes CASNPISGGYTF.

This clonotype was recorded at least ten times. This chain links TRBV12-3 or TRBV12-4 with TRBJ2-7; the match to TRBD1 covers 7 bases. The CDR3 runs 13 residues. After removal of 3 bases from V and 5 bases from J, the junction contained 4 bases not matched to a gene. The CDR3 region is CASSLDRWDEQYF. The CDR3, as DNA: TGTGCCAGCAGTTTGGACAGGTGGGACGAGCAGTACTTC.

As for this clonotype: A much more abundant neighbour one base away suggests this may be a read error. The chain uses TRBV7-2 and TRBJ2-3; 11 bases are a match to TRBD2. The germline V gene encodes CDR1 SGHTA and CDR2 FQGNSA. With 3 bases clipped from V and 9 bases from J, the junction kept 11 bases outside the gene matches. The CDR3 has 16 residues. The CDR3 reads CASSFATTSGAKTQYF. The CDR3 DNA reads as TGTGCCAGCAGCTTTGCGACGACTAGCGGGGCTAAGACGCAGTATTTT.

This clonotype showed up many times. The chain recombines TRBV7-2 with TRBJ2-3; maybe TRBD1 (6 bases). Per germline, CDR1 SGHTA and CDR2 FQGNSA. Trimming stripped 4 bases from V and 4 bases from J, with 6 bases between. The length of the CDR3 is 12 residues. The CDR3 region is CASSYRADTQYF. The CDR3, as DNA: TGTGCCAGCAGCTACAGGGCAGATACGCAGTATTTT.

This clonotype showed up many times. The chain recombines TRBV27 with TRBJ1-5; maybe TRBD1 (6 bases). Trimming shortened V by 8 bases and J by 6 bases, and 20 bases separated the two germline ends. Germline CDR1 reads MNHEY; CDR2 reads SMNVEV (reference sequence). The CDR3 is 15 amino acids. The CDR3 loop reads CASSPLQGIGQPQHF. Here the CDR3 DNA reads TGTGCCAGCTCCCCACTACAGGGTATTGGTCAGCCCCAGCATTTT.

This clonotype was detected many times. This chain joins TRBV7-2 and TRBJ2-5; D gene uncertain. Trimming pared 5 bases from V and 4 bases from J, leaving 8 bases between. The CDR3 sequence is 12 residues long. Germline V lookup: CDR1 SGHTA, CDR2 FQGNSA. The CDR3 here is CASSPSRETQYF. The CDR3 DNA reads as TGTGCCAGCAGCCCCTCGCGAGAGACCCAGTACTTC.

This clonotype has at least ten counts. The V call is TRBV7-8, the J call TRBJ2-7; D is possibly TRBD2 (6 bases). CDR3 length: 14 residues. Looked up from germline, CDR1 is SGHVS and CDR2 is FQNEAQ. V shed 0 bases and J shed 6 bases, with 12 bases lying between them. CDR3 sequence (DNA): TGTGCCAGCAGCTTAGCGGGGGGTCTGATCGAGCAGTACGTC. Amino acids: CASSLAGGLIEQYV.

This clonotype was detected many times. This chain links TRBV5-1 with TRBJ2-3; D uncertain. The CDR3 extends over 15 amino acids. The germline CDR1 and CDR2 sequences are SGHRS and YFSETQ. V was clipped by 0 bases and J by 2 bases, with 10 bases between them. DNA of the CDR3: TGCGCCAGCAGCTTGGCCGTAGGAAACACAGATACGCAGTATTTT. Its translation is CASSLAVGNTDTQYF.